This note documents a single TCR beta chain sequence. Authors' processing steps: Amplifying reference gene primers gave estimates of nucleated cell counts. TCRdb's copy holds only in-frame clones and misses some; the assay was immunoSEQ multiplex PCR. The V and J calls and clone size come from that table; D and trimming were worked out from the DNA. The sample lists about 160,000 clones, about 88% occurring once. This sample is drawn from a study of blood T cell repertoires in COVID-19. Study-wide context: The United States, Italy and Spain were the sources of the acute and convalescent COVID-19 samples. T cells, B-cell-depleted T cells, or PBMCs provided the cDNA or gDNA that served as material.

The CDR3 spans 15 residues. Per germline, CDR1 LNHDA and CDR2 SQIVND (reference sequence). Trimming stripped 2 bases from V and 8 bases from J, with 16 bases between. The V gene is TRBV19, the J gene TRBJ2-4; possible D gene TRBD1, 5 bases. The TCR comes from a man aged 60-69 years with active or convalescent COVID-19. Sequencing was carried out using peripheral blood. The CDR3 spells CASSIRGDSRYIQYF. CDR3 in DNA: TGTGCCAGTAGTATAAGGGGCGACAGCAGGTACATTCAGTACTTC.